This paragraph reports one T cell receptor (beta chain). Its specificity is not known. The V and J ends lost 6 bases and 1 base, in that order; junction bases with no gene match: 4. Germline V CDR1 and CDR2: ENHRY, SYGVKD. There are 15 residues in the CDR3. These data originate in a study of cytomegalovirus exposure and HLA in healthy donors. Overall study findings and caveats: Across donors, most TCRs were seen rarely, yet some public ones were widespread.

Method: immunoSEQ multiplex PCR; TCRdb's copy keeps in-frame clones and lacks some. The sample consists of 140,000 or so clones, 90% to 95% of them appearing once. Material: PBMCs. The TCR comes from a man aged 18 to 30 in good health and CMV-seronegative. The rearrangement uses TRBV10-3 and TRBJ2-1; 9 nucleotides line up with TRBD2. The CDR3 region has the DNA TGTGCCATCAGGAGAGCGGGGGGTTCCTACAATGAGCAGTTCTTC. Its protein is CAIRRAGGSYNEQFF.